These 14 T cell receptor beta chains were sequenced from one sample in a study of a mutant IDH1 vaccine in newly diagnosed glioma. No antigen is known for these receptors. The time point: week 23, last vaccination. A 20-mer mutant IDH1 peptide at 300 ug was injected subcutaneously with topical imiquimod. TCRdb's table, derived via immunoSEQ multiplex PCR, lists solely in-frame clones and lacks some. The table lists roughly 70,000 clones, approximately 80% of them singletons, with 10% to 15% in the top ten. Sequences were derived from PBMCs, sampled from a glioma patient whose treatment included an IDH1 peptide vaccine. These TCRs come from a man younger than 35 with glioma.

This clone has only a few counts. J is TRBJ1-4 and V is TRBV5-1; D is possibly TRBD1 (6 bases). V was cut by 6 bases and J by 0 bases, with 9 bases left in between. Germline V gene sequence: CDR1 SGHRS, CDR2 YFSETQ. This CDR3 is 14 amino acids long. The CDR3 DNA reads TGCGCCAGCACGGACAGACCAACTAATGAAAAACTGTTTTTT. Protein: CASTDRPTNEKLFF.

V is TRBV29-1 and J is TRBJ1-2, with D maybe TRBD1 (6 bases). V was trimmed by 8 bases and J by 6 bases, leaving 19 bases between them. Germline V gives CDR1 SQVTM, CDR2 ANQGSEA. CDR3 length equals 13 residues. As DNA, the CDR3 is TGCAGCTCAAGAGGGGGAGACCCGCATGGCTACACCTTC. This codes for CSSRGGDPHGYTF.

V gene TRBV14 combines with J gene TRBJ2-7; 11 bases align to TRBD1. There are 15 residues in the CDR3. V lost 4 bases, J lost 3 bases, and 5 bases stayed unmatched. Germline assignment: CDR1 SGHDN and CDR2 FVKESK. CDR3 sequence (DNA): TGTGCCAGCAGCCGAGGCGGGACAGGGGGCTACGAGCAGTACTTC. Protein: CASSRGGTGGYEQYF.

The rearrangement uses TRBV19 and TRBJ1-5, with a possible D match to TRBD1 (5 bases). The CDR3 spans 15 residues. The ends were cut back, 3 bases at V and 7 bases at J, with 16 bases in the middle. Germline-derived CDR1 and CDR2 are LNHDA and SQIVND (reference sequence). This CDR3 is CASSIQAGGRQPQHF. The CDR3 coding sequence is TGTGCCAGTAGTATCCAAGCGGGGGGGAGGCAGCCCCAGCATTTT.

J is TRBJ1-2 and V is TRBV4-2, with D possibly being TRBD1 (6 bases). The CDR3 is 15 residues long. Germline V gives CDR1 LGHNA, CDR2 YNFKEQ. Trimming cost V 0 bases and J 8 bases, with 16 bases left between them. In DNA form, the CDR3 reads TGTGCCAGCAGCCAAGATGGACAGAGGTTTAAGGGCTACACCTTC. Translated: CASSQDGQRFKGYTF.

V and J are TRBV7-8 and TRBJ2-1, with D perhaps matching TRBD1 (5 bases). The germline gives CDR1 SGHVS, CDR2 FQNEAQ. V was shortened by 7 bases and J by 6 bases, with 19 bases between the two germline ends. There are 15 residues in the CDR3. The CDR3 here is CASTRSKGSSNEQFF. CDR3 in DNA: TGTGCCAGCACCAGGAGTAAGGGGTCAAGCAATGAGCAGTTCTTC.

The J gene is TRBJ1-1, the V gene TRBV9, with unresolved D. CDR1 SGDLS and CDR2 YYNGEE come from the germline V gene. The V and J ends lost 5 bases and 3 bases respectively, with 8 bases between them. The CDR3 length is 12 residues. The CDR3 DNA reads as TGTGCCAGCAGTCGGTTGGACACTGAAGCTTTCTTT. It is translated as CASSRLDTEAFF.

The J gene is TRBJ2-7, the V gene TRBV7-8; D is ambiguous. There are 12 residues in the CDR3. Between the trimmed V and J ends, which lost 0 bases and 4 bases, there was a span of 4 bases. The germline V gene has CDR1 SGHVS and CDR2 FQNEAQ. The CDR3 DNA reads as TGTGCCAGCAGCTTAGCGCATTACGAGCAGTACTTC. Amino acids: CASSLAHYEQYF.

The rearrangement joins TRBV6-1 to TRBJ1-5, with 8 bases aligning to TRBD1. V lost 0 bases and J lost 2; bases outside the gene matches: 6. This CDR3 is 17 amino acids long. CDR1 and CDR2 from the germline V gene are MNHNS and SASEGT. The CDR3 nucleotides read TGTGCCAGCAGTGAAGCGGACAGGGATTTTGGCAATCAGCCCCAGCATTTT. It encodes CASSEADRDFGNQPQHF.

The chain links TRBV5-4 to TRBJ1-5, with TRBD1 as a possible D gene (6 bases). The CDR3 is made up of 14 amino acids. The V end lost 4 bases, the J end lost 3 bases, and 11 bases lay between the germline ends. Germline lookup yields CDR1 SGHNT and CDR2 YYREEE (reference sequence). CDR3 DNA sequence: TGTGCCAGCAGCATAGACAGGAACAATCAGCCCCAGCATTTT. Translation: CASSIDRNNQPQHF.

Here the CDR3 reads CASSVPRVGRFYEQFF. CDR3 bases: TGTGCCAGCAGCGTACCCAGGGTGGGTCGCTTCTATGAGCAGTTCTTC. The J gene is TRBJ2-1, the V gene TRBV13; a possible D gene is TRBD1 (5 bases). CDR3 size: 16 residues. Germline CDR1 and CDR2: PRHDT and FYEKMQ (reference sequence). Trimming removed 5 bases from V and 8 bases from J, with 22 bases in between. Full variable domain (rest looked up from reference TRBV13 and TRBJ2-1): AAGVIQSPRHLIKEKRETATLKCYPIPRHDTVYWYQQGPGQDPQFLISFYEKMQSDKGSIPDRFSAQQFSDYHSELNMSSLELGDSALYFCASSVPRVGRFYEQFFGPGTRLTVL.

This clone was counted only a few times. The rearrangement uses TRBV5-4 and TRBJ2-7, with 8 positions matching TRBD2. The V gene's germline CDR1 is SGHNT and CDR2 YYREEE (reference sequence). J gave up 4 bases and V 4 bases, and 10 bases lay outside the gene matches. The length of the CDR3 is 15 residues. The CDR3 coding sequence is TGTGCCAGCAGCCCGGGGGGGATTCTAGGGTACGAGCAGTACTTC. It yields the protein CASSPGGILGYEQYF.

The chain recombines TRBV5-4 with TRBJ2-2, with 11 nucleotides matching TRBD1. J gave up 5 bases and V 2 bases, and 5 bases lay outside the gene matches. The CDR3 length is 16 residues. From germline, CDR1 is SGHNT and CDR2 YYREEE (reference sequence). In nucleotides, the CDR3 is TGTGCCAGCAGCTTAAGGACAGGGGGCAGAACCGGGGAGCTGTTTTTT. Protein product: CASSLRTGGRTGELFF.

This clone came up once. The J gene is TRBJ1-6, the V gene TRBV30, with D tentatively TRBD1 (5 bases). CDR3 length equals 15 residues. Germline CDR1 is GTSNPN and CDR2 is SVGIG (reference sequence). The V gene lost 3 bases and the J gene lost 10 bases, with 19 bases spanning the gap. This chain's CDR3 is CAWSQRGVSLSPLHF. DNA of the CDR3: TGTGCCTGGAGCCAGAGGGGCGTTTCTCTCTCACCCCTCCACTTT. Full variable domain (missing parts from reference TRBV30 and TRBJ1-6): SQTIHQWPATLVQPVGSPLSLECTVEGTSNPNLYWYRQAAGRGLQLLFYSVGIGQISSEVPQNLSASRPQDRQFILSSKKLLLSDSGFYLCAWSQRGVSLSPLHFGNGTRLTVT.